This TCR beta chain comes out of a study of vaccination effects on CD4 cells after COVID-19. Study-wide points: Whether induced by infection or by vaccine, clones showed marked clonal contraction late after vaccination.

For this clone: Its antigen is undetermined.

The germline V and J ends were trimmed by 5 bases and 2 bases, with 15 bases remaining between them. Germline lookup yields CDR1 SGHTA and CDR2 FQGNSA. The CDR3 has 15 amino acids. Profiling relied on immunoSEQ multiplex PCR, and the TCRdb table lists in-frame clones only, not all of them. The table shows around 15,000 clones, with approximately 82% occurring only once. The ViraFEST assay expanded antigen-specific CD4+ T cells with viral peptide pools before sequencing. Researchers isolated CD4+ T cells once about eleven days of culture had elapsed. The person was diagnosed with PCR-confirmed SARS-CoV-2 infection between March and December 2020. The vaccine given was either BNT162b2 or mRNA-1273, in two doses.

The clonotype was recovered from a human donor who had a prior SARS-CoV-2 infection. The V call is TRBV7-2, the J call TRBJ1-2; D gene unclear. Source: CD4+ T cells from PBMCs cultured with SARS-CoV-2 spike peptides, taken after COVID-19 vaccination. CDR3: CASSPEPWANYGYTF. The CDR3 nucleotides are TGTGCCAGCAGCCCTGAACCCTGGGCGAACTATGGCTACACCTTC.